This TCR beta chain was recorded in a study of T cell repertoires in cytomegalovirus infection. Study in general: Public TCR beta signature analysis indicated the presence of both CMV infection and matching HLA type.

Findings and caveats of the study: HLA-C-restricted CMV-specific TCR beta clonotypes were dominant in the ex vivo response. Identification of carriers of CMV plus the relevant HLA was achieved through cumulative public TCR beta family frequency.

Remarks on this clonotype: The antigen remains unidentified.

TCRdb analysed the reads with MiXCR anew, one entry per CDR3 protein. The sample carries roughly 180,000 distinct CDR3 sequences, less than 25% recorded once. The CDR3 consists of 13 residues. V lost 8 bases and J 9 bases, leaving 19 bases between the germline ends. Germline CDR1 and CDR2: SGHTA and FQGNSA. The rearrangement links TRBV7-2 to TRBJ2-5; D perhaps matches TRBD2 (6 bases). Sequences were derived from CD8+ T cells from cultured PBMCs, sampled from culture after CMV antigen stimulation. The receptor's source is a human donor in good health (CMV status not recorded). Some clones in this sample may be carry-over from other donors' samples. This chain's CDR3 is CASQTEIRGAQYF. CDR3 nucleotides: TGTGCCAGCCAAACTGAGATTCGCGGGGCCCAGTACTTC.